This TCR beta chain was sequenced for a study of cytomegalovirus exposure and HLA in healthy donors. General study findings and limits: Several of the most significant clusters appeared, in a later analysis, to be linked to common viral pathogens.

The PCR contained 60 Vbeta and 13 Jbeta primers. Sequencing used immunoSEQ multiplex PCR; TCRdb keeps in-frame clones, though not all of them. In the table there are under 200,000 clones, roughly 77% of which are singletons. Points on this clone: Its antigen is not identified.

The receptor's source is a middle-aged woman in good health and CMV-seropositive. Source material: PBMCs.

The DNA of the CDR3 is TGTGCCAGCAGCCTACATAGCCCTCTACTCACAGATACGCAGTATTTT. Residues: CASSLHSPLLTDTQYF. This rearrangement joins TRBV7-9 to TRBJ2-3; the D is unclear. V lost 5 bases to trimming and J lost 2 bases, with 17 bases between them. The CDR3 consists of 16 residues. Germline V gene sequence: CDR1 SEHNR, CDR2 FQNEAQ (reference sequence).